This TCR beta chain was sequenced during a study of T cells in Graves' hyperthyroidism and ophthalmopathy. The study, taken as a whole, reports: Median prediction lead before ophthalmopathy onset was about 6.7 months with the model.

Template material for amplifying TCR beta CDR3 regions consisted of RNA transcripts. RT-PCR in the first round (using the HTBI primer set) targeted the TCR CDR3. TCRdb itself ran the multiplex PCR reads through MiXCR, one entry per CDR3 protein. The data show more than 500,000 distinct CDR3 sequences, with over 45% seen just once and about 45% held by the top ten. With regard to this clonotype: What it binds is not known.

The CDR3 extends over 12 amino acids. From germline, CDR1 is SQVTM and CDR2 ANQGSEA. V dropped 6 bases and J dropped 9; count of bases not matched to a gene: 9. This sequence joins TRBV29-1 and TRBJ2-7, with 9 bases that match TRBD2. Sequencing was carried out using peripheral blood or thyroid tissue (not recorded which). This receptor was obtained from an adult woman with Graves' disease, either hyperthyroidism or ophthalmopathy (not recorded which). The CDR3, as DNA: TGCAGCGTCAGACAGGGAGCGGGAGGGCAGTACTTC. Translation gives CSVRQGAGGQYF.